This TCR beta chain is drawn from a study of T-cell reconstitution after alpha-beta-depleted transplantation in children. Regarding the study as a whole: Roughly two months post-transplant, alpha-beta T cells reportedly originated from several hundred graft clones that had expanded. Among T cells one year after transplant, newly produced cells accounted for most counts and diversity.

Concerning this clonotype itself: What it binds is unknown.

Preparation of the TCRbeta library involved a method that used unique molecular identifiers. Via MiXCR, TCRdb re-called the PCR reads, giving one row per CDR3 protein. Counted here are 250,000 or so distinct CDR3 sequences, under 30% occurring once; the ten biggest clones make up about 5%. CDR1 MNHEY and CDR2 SVGEGT come from the germline V gene. The V and J ends lost 5 bases and 0 bases respectively, with 15 bases between them. The CDR3 consists of 16 residues. The chain links TRBV6-2 or TRBV6-3 to TRBJ2-3, with D unresolved. Sequenced here: PBMCs, mostly from graft donor cells, sampled 360 days after TCRalphabeta/CD19-depleted stem cell transplant. The TCR originated in a female patient between 2 and 15 years old who had a stem cell transplant for congenital amegakaryocytic thrombocytopenia, so the T cells may come from the graft donor. DNA for the CDR3: TGTGCCAGCAGTCCCCTCGACATATTAAGCACAGATACGCAGTATTTT. Amino acids: CASSPLDILSTDTQYF.